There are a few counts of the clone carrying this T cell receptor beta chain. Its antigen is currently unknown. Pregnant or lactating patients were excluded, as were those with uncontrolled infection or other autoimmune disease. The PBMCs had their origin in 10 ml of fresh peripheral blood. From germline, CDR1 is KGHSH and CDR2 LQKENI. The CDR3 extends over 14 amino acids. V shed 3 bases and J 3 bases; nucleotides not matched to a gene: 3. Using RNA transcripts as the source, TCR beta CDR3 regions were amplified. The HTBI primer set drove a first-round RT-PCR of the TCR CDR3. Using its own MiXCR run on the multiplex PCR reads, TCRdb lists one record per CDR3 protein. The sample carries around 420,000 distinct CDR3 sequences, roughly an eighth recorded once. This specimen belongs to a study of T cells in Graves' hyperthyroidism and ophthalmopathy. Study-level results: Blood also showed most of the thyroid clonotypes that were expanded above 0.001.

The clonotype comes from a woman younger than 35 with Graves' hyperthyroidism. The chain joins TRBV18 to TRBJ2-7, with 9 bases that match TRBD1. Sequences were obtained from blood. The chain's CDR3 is CASSPTGGNYEQYF. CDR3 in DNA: TGTGCCAGCTCACCTACAGGGGGCAACTACGAGCAGTACTTC.